This T cell receptor beta chain was sequenced in a study of blood T cell repertoires in COVID-19. Background on the study: COVID-19 samples from acute and convalescent phases originated in the United States, Italy and Spain.

Unmatched junction bases numbered 5, after V lost 8 bases and J lost 4 bases. The CDR3 runs 14 residues. Germline loops: CDR1 MNHEY, CDR2 SMNVEV (reference sequence). As originally analysed: Using reference gene primer amplification, nucleated cell counts were estimated. Using immunoSEQ multiplex PCR, the repertoire was profiled, and TCRdb retains in-frame clones only, with some absent. Clone size and V and J calls were adopted from that table, with D and trimming inferred from the DNA. This table holds approximately 210,000 clones, around 82% found once. The sample was PBMCs or T cells enriched from blood (not recorded which). The gene calls are TRBV27 and TRBJ1-6, with 7 bases aligning to TRBD1. This TCR derives from a young man with acute COVID-19. The CDR3 region has the DNA TGTGCCAGCGGTGAGGGACAGTATAATTCACCCCTCCACTTT. Protein: CASGEGQYNSPLHF.